This TCR beta chain came from a study of OX40 agonist ivuxolimab in advanced cancers. Study-level information: The diagnoses of dose-escalation patients were hepatocellular carcinoma, melanoma, renal cell or head and neck cancer.

Trimming took 4 bases from V and 3 from J; bases not matched to a gene: 4. The CDR3 runs 16 residues. Germline CDR1 and CDR2: SGHVS and FQNEAQ. Study-level results: It was also the case that some nonresponders had low normalized T-cell clonal expansion. Clonal expansion by week 6 occurred in CD4+ and CD8+ blood T cells (at 0.1 to 3.0 mg/kg).

Concerning this clone: Antigen specificity is unknown.

The data were produced by immunoSEQ multiplex PCR, yet TCRdb's version contains in-frame clones alone and is incomplete. The data contain about 14,000 clones, more than 65% of them singletons. The sequencing used CD4+ or CD8+ T cells sorted from blood, collected in a trial of the OX40 agonist ivuxolimab. This sequence was found in an adult with an advanced solid tumor such as melanoma, head and neck, liver or kidney cancer. The chain couples TRBV7-8 to TRBJ2-3; 13 bases fit TRBD2. CDR3 protein: CASSSTSGRGTDTQYF. The CDR3 nucleotides read TGTGCCAGCAGCTCTACTAGCGGGAGGGGAACAGATACGCAGTATTTT.